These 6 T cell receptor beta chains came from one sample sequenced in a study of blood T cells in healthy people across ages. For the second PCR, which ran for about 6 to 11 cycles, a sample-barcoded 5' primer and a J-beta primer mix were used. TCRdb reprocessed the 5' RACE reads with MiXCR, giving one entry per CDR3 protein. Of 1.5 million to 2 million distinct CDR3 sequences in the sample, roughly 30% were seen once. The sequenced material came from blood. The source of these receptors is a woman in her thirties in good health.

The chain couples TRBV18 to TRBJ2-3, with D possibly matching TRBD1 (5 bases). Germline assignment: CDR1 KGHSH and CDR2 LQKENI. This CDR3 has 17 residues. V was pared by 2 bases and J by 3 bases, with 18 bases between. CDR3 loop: CASSPIRTRVMTDTQYF. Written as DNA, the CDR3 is TGTGCCAGCTCACCAATTCGCACCAGGGTCATGACAGATACGCAGTATTTT.

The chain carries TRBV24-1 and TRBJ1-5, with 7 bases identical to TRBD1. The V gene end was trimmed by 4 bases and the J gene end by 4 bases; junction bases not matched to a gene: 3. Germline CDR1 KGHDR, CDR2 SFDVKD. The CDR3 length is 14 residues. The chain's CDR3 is CATSDPTGNQPQHF. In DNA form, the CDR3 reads TGTGCCACCAGTGACCCGACAGGGAATCAGCCCCAGCATTTT.

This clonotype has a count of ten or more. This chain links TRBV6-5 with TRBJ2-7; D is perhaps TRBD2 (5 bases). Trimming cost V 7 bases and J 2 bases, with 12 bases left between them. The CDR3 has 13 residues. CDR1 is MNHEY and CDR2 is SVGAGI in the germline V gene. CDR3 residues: CASKGSGTYEQYF. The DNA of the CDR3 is TGTGCCAGCAAAGGAAGCGGTACCTACGAGCAGTACTTC.

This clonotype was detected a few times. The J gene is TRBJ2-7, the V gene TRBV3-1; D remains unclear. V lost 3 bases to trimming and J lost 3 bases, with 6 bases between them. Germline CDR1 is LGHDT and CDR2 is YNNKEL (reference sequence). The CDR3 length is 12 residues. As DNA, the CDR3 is TGTGCCAGCAGCCACATGTTCTACGAGCAGTACTTC. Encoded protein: CASSHMFYEQYF.

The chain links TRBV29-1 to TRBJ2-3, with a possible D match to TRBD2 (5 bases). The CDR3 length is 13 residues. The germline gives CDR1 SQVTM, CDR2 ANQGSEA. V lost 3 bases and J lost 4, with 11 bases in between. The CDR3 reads CSVEGSGADTQYF. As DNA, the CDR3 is TGCAGCGTTGAGGGCTCCGGGGCAGATACGCAGTATTTT.

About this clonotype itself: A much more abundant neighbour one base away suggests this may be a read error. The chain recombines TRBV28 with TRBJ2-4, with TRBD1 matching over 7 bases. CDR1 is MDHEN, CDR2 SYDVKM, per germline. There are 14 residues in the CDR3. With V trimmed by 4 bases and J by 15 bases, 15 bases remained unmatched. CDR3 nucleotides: TGTGCCAGCAGTTCCCCCCGGGACAGATACGAGCGGTACTTC. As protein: CASSSPRDRYERYF.